This T cell receptor (beta chain) was obtained from a study of chemoradiotherapy in HPV16-positive cancers. Background on the study: A couple of HPV16-positive patients' cells yielded candidate HPV-specific clones and common motifs.

CDR3 length equals 11 residues. The germline CDR1 and CDR2 sequences are LNHDA and SQIVND (reference sequence). Study results and limitations: Non-HPV-specific T cells did not expand in tumors during treatment, whereas candidate HPV-specific clones and E7-related motifs did. HPV-specific T cells were functionally defined from only two HPV16-positive patients.

Clones were sequenced by immunoSEQ multiplex PCR, and TCRdb holds only the in-frame ones, with some missing. This sample has 20,000 to 30,000 clones, with less than 95% found just once. With respect to this clone: Its target is not known.

The J gene is TRBJ1-4, the V gene TRBV19, with a weak D call TRBD1 (5 bases). The sample here was taken from a patient who underwent chemoradiotherapy. The source of this sequence is a human donor with HPV-associated anogenital cancer. The CDR3 coding sequence is TGTGCGACGGAGGGGAACGAAAAACTGTTTTTT. It codes for CATEGNEKLFF. Variable domain in full (rest from reference TRBV19 and TRBJ1-4): DGGITQSPKYLFRKEGQNVTLSCEQNLNHDAMYWYRQDPGQGLRLIYYSQIVNDFQKGDIAEGYSVSREKKESFPLTVTSAQKNPTAFYLCATEGNEKLFFGSGTQLSVL.